The 14 T cell receptor beta chains below all came from one sample that was sequenced in a study of shared clonotypes between healthy human individuals. Naive CD8 populations comprised CD45RO-negative cells positively selected for CCR7, excluding terminally differentiated effector memory CD45RA+ cells. Profiled with immunoSEQ multiplex PCR; TCRdb holds only in-frame clones, not every one. This table has about 680,000 clones, roughly 94% appearing once. Sample: naive CD8+ T cells sorted from blood. All receptors come from a man aged 30 to 45 in good health.

This CDR3 is CASSQGWGPNQPQHF. CDR3 sequence (DNA): TGTGCCAGCAGCCAGGGATGGGGACCCAATCAGCCCCAGCATTTT. V and J are TRBV14 and TRBJ1-5; a possible D gene is TRBD1 (5 bases). V lost 3 bases to trimming and J lost 3 bases, with 12 bases between them. The CDR3 totals 15 residues. Germline V lookup: CDR1 SGHDN, CDR2 FVKESK.

The chain combines TRBV19 with TRBJ2-4, with 9 positions matching TRBD1. Germline V gives CDR1 LNHDA, CDR2 SQIVND (reference sequence). The CDR3 loop spans 17 amino acids. Unmatched junction bases numbered 13, after V lost 10 bases and J lost 0 bases. CDR3 loop: CATSDRGQEKAKNIQYF. In nucleotides, the CDR3 is TGTGCCACATCGGACAGGGGCCAGGAAAAAGCCAAAAACATTCAGTACTTC.

The rearrangement uses TRBV28 and TRBJ1-5; D uncertain. The V and J ends lost 1 base and 0 bases respectively, with 10 bases between them. The CDR3 runs 16 residues. Germline CDR1 and CDR2: MDHEN and SYDVKM. CDR3 DNA sequence: TGTGCCAGCAGTTTATATACAGCATATAGCAATCAGCCCCAGCATTTT. Its translation is CASSLYTAYSNQPQHF.

The chain recombines TRBV18 with TRBJ1-2; 11 bases line up with TRBD1. V shed 1 base and J 3 bases; nucleotides not matched to a gene: 4. CDR1 and CDR2 from the germline V gene are KGHSH and LQKENI. The CDR3 is 16 amino acids. This CDR3 reads CASSPRTGGSYYGYTF. CDR3 sequence (DNA): TGTGCCAGCTCACCACGGACAGGGGGCTCCTACTATGGCTACACCTTC.

The CDR3 DNA reads TGTGCCAGCATTACCTGGGAAACCGCTGAAGCTTTCTTT. Translation gives CASITWETAEAFF. The J gene is TRBJ1-1, the V gene TRBV6-5, with no clear D. The V and J ends lost 7 bases and 6 bases respectively, with 15 bases between them. This CDR3 region has 13 residues. The germline gives CDR1 MNHEY, CDR2 SVGAGI.

The rearrangement joins TRBV4-1 to TRBJ2-7; D is unclear. This CDR3 contains 16 residues. Trimming shortened V by 1 base and J by 0 bases, and 13 bases separated the two germline ends. Per the germline V gene, CDR1 is MGHRA and CDR2 is YSYEKL. CDR3: CASSQGKGPTSYEQYF. In nucleotides, the CDR3 is TGCGCCAGCAGCCAAGGGAAAGGACCGACCTCCTACGAGCAGTACTTC.

This chain uses TRBV5-1 with TRBJ1-4; 10 bases map to TRBD1. The CDR3 contains 15 residues. V was clipped by 2 bases and J by 7 bases; unmatched bases: 5. Per germline, CDR1 SGHRS and CDR2 YFSETQ. The CDR3 DNA sequence: TGCGCCAGCAGCTTTGGGACAGGGGAGGGTGAAAAACTGTTTTTT. This sequence encodes CASSFGTGEGEKLFF.

V gene TRBV7-9 combines with J gene TRBJ2-5, with D unclear. There are 18 residues in the CDR3. Between the trimmed V and J ends, which lost 1 base and 4 bases, there was a span of 22 bases. Germline V gene lookup returns CDR1 SEHNR and CDR2 FQNEAQ (reference sequence). The CDR3 bases are TGTGCCAGCAGCTTAGATGATGGTTTTGCAAATTCCGGAGAGACCCAGTACTTC. This codes for CASSLDDGFANSGETQYF.

Points on this clone: At the DNA level, this CDR3 is encoded by other sequences in the same sample as well. V is TRBV5-6 and J is TRBJ2-1, with D unclear. CDR3 length: 12 residues. From germline, CDR1 is SGHDT and CDR2 YYEEEE. Trimming cost V 0 bases and J 5 bases, with 3 bases left between them. The CDR3 DNA reads as TGTGCCAGCAGCTTGGGGGACAATGAGCAGTTCTTC. It encodes CASSLGDNEQFF.

V is TRBV4-1 and J is TRBJ2-3; D call uncertain. Germline values: CDR1 MGHRA, CDR2 YSYEKL. CDR3 length equals 15 residues. The V gene lost 1 base and the J gene lost 2 bases, with 10 bases spanning the gap. The CDR3 coding sequence is TGCGCCAGCAGCCAAGTAAAGGCCGCCACAGATACGCAGTATTTT. It is translated as CASSQVKAATDTQYF.

V is TRBV18 and J is TRBJ2-3, with 9 bases aligning to TRBD2. The CDR3 sequence is 15 residues long. CDR1 is KGHSH and CDR2 is LQKENI in the germline V gene. The J segment lost 2 bases and the V segment lost 2 bases, leaving 2 bases of the junction unmatched. The chain's CDR3 is CASSPAGGPTDTQYF. CDR3 nucleotides: TGTGCCAGCTCACCAGCGGGAGGGCCCACAGATACGCAGTATTTT.

This clone was counted many times. The chain uses TRBV28 and TRBJ2-1; D is undetermined. Trimming shortened V by 2 bases and J by 5 bases, and 4 bases separated the two germline ends. From germline, CDR1 is MDHEN and CDR2 SYDVKM. The CDR3 contains 12 residues. In DNA, the CDR3 is TGTGCCAGCAGTTTAGACGACAATGAGCAGTTCTTC. Its translation is CASSLDDNEQFF.

The V and J genes are TRBV11-2 and TRBJ2-3; 14 positions agree with TRBD2. The CDR3 spans 18 residues. V lost 4 bases and J lost 4; bases outside the gene matches: 10. Per the germline V gene, CDR1 is SGHAT and CDR2 is FQNNGV. This CDR3 is CASSYYQGLAGGSDTQYF. The CDR3, as DNA: TGTGCCAGCAGCTACTACCAAGGACTAGCGGGAGGCTCAGATACGCAGTATTTT. The entire variable domain, with the rest obtained from reference TRBV11-2 and TRBJ2-3, is as follows: EAGVAQSPRYKIIEKRQSVAFWCNPISGHATLYWYQQILGQGPKLLIQFQNNGVVDDSQLPKDRFSAERLKGVDSTLKIQPAKLEDSAVYLCASSYYQGLAGGSDTQYFGPGTRLTVL.

The genes are TRBV10-3 and TRBJ2-1; D may be TRBD2 (5 bases). This CDR3 has 13 amino acids. Germline CDR1 ENHRY, CDR2 SYGVKD. V shed 4 bases and J shed 7 bases, with 11 bases lying between them. CDR3 in DNA: TGTGCCATCAGTGTTCCAACTAGGAATGAGCAGTTCTTC. Its protein product is CAISVPTRNEQFF.